This T cell receptor beta chain was recovered during a study of response to subunit inactivated influenza vaccine. A single record per CDR3 protein comes from TCRdb applying MiXCR to the RT-PCR reads. Of hundreds of thousands of distinct CDR3 sequences listed, 25% are singletons. V was pared by 7 bases and J by 0 bases, with 13 bases between. The germline V gene has CDR1 SQVTM and CDR2 ANQGSEA. There are 14 residues in the CDR3. The chain links TRBV29-1 to TRBJ2-1; D remains unclear. The sample was CD4+ T cells sorted from PBMCs, taken about 5 days after vaccination. This TCR derives from a man aged 50-59 years who received an inactivated influenza vaccine. The CDR3 DNA follows: TGCAGCGGCTCCAGAACCCCCTCCTACAATGAGCAGTTCTTC. This encodes CSGSRTPSYNEQFF.